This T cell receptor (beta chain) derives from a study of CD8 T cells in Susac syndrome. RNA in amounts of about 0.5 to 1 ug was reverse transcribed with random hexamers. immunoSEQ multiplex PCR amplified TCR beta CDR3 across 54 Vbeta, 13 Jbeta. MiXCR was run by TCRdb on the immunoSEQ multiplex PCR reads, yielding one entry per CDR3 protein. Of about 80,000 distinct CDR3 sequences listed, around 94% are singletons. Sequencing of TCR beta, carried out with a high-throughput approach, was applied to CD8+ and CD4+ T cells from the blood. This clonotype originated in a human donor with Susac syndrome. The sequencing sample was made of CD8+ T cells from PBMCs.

The DNA of the CDR3 is TGTGCCAGCGCGACCGGCCAAGAGACCCAGTACTTC. Translated: CASATGQETQYF. The genes are TRBV7-9 and TRBJ2-5; D uncertain. V lost 8 bases and J lost 1, with 8 bases in between. In germline, CDR1 is SEHNR, CDR2 FQNEAQ (reference sequence). This CDR3 spans 12 amino acids.